This TCR beta chain was obtained from a study of T cells after yellow fever vaccination. Study-level background: The authors sorted the EM, EMRA, CM and Tscm memory subsets using CD3, CD45RA, CCR7 and CD95. SMART-Seq v4 Ultra Low Input handled preparation of low-cell-number fractions.

TCRdb re-analysed the 5' RACE reads in MiXCR, keeping a single row per CDR3 protein. This sample has some 49,000 distinct CDR3 sequences, with roughly 6.4% found just once. General study points: Boosting was followed by the reappearance of most primary-vaccination clones (approximately 95% CD4, about 90% CD8). One caveat is that FACS-sorted repertoires could contain abundant clonotypes contaminating from the bulk population.

There are many counts of this clonotype. CDR3 length: 13 residues. V lost 7 bases, J lost 12 bases, and 9 bases stayed unmatched. Looked up from germline, CDR1 is DFQATT and CDR2 is SNEGSKA (reference sequence). The specimen comprised PBMCs, either bulk or a sorted T-cell subset (CD4+, CD8+, memory, or dextramer-sorted; not recorded which), sampled 45 days after the yellow fever booster vaccination. The sequence came from a man under 40 who received the YFV17D yellow fever vaccine. The chain carries TRBV20-1 and TRBJ2-1; 13 bases match TRBD2. The CDR3 reads CSVGTSGKSVQFF. Here the CDR3 DNA reads TGCAGTGTCGGGACTAGCGGGAAATCAGTGCAGTTCTTC.